What follows are 2 T cell receptor beta chains derived from one specimen sequenced in a study of cytomegalovirus exposure and HLA in healthy donors. The PCR had 60 Vbeta and 13 Jbeta primers. Measured with immunoSEQ multiplex PCR; TCRdb has only the in-frame clones, and not every one. The profile shows about 200,000 clones, just under 70% of them singletons. The sequencing input was PBMCs. Every receptor here comes from a man in his forties in good health and CMV-seropositive.

The chain links TRBV6-5 to TRBJ1-6; TRBD1 aligns across 8 bases. Germline V gene data show CDR1 as MNHEY and CDR2 as SVGAGI. CDR3 length: 15 amino acids. Losses at the gene ends were 6 bases for V and 6 bases for J; bases not matched to a gene: 7. The CDR3 loop is CASRIDRGSNSPLHF. The CDR3 nucleotides read TGTGCCAGCAGGATAGACAGGGGTTCTAATTCACCCCTCCACTTT.

The DNA of the CDR3 is TGTGCCAGCAGCCTGGGGACTAGCGAGGAGGAGACCCAGTACTTC. It specifies CASSLGTSEEETQYF. The rearrangement joins TRBV7-2 to TRBJ2-5, with TRBD2 matching over 10 bases. With V trimmed by 5 bases and J by 5 bases, 8 bases remained unmatched. CDR3 size: 15 residues. The germline CDR1 and CDR2 sequences are SGHTA and FQGNSA. The variable domain in full, completed from reference TRBV7-2 and TRBJ2-5, reads GAGVSQSPSNKVTEKGKDVELRCDPISGHTALYWYRQSLGQGLEFLIYFQGNSAPDKSGLPSDRFSAERTGGSVSTLTIQRTQQEDSAVYLCASSLGTSEEETQYFGPGTRLLVL.